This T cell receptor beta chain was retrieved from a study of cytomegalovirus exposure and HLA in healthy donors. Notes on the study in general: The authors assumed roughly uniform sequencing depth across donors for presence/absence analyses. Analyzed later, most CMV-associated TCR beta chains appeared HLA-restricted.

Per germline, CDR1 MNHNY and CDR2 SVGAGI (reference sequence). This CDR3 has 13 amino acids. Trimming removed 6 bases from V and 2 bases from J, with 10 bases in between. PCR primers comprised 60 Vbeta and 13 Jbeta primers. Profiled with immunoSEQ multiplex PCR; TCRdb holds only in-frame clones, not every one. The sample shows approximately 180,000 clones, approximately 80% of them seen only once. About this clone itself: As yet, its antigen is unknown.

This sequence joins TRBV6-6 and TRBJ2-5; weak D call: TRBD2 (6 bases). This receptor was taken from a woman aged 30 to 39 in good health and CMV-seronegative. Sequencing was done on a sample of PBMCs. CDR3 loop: CASSRSGQETQYF. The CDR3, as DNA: TGTGCCAGCAGCCGTAGCGGACAAGAGACCCAGTACTTC.